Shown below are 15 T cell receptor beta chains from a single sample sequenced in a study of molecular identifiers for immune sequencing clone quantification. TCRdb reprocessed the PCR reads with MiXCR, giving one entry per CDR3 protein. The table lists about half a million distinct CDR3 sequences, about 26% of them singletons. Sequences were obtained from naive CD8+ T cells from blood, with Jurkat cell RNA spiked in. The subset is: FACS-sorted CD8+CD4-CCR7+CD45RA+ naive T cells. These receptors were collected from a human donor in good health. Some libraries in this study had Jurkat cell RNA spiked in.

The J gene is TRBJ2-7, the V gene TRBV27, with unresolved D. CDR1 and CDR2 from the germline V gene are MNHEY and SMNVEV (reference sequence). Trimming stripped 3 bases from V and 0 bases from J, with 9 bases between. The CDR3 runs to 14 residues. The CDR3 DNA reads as TGTGCCAGCAGTTTCTACAGTACCTCCTACGAGCAGTACTTC. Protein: CASSFYSTSYEQYF.

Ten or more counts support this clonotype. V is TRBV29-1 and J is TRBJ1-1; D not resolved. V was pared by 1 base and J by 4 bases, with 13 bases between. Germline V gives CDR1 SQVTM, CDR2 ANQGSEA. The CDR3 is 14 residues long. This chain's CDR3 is CSVEGSRMGTEAFF. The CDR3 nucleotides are TGCAGCGTTGAAGGATCCCGAATGGGCACTGAAGCTTTCTTT.

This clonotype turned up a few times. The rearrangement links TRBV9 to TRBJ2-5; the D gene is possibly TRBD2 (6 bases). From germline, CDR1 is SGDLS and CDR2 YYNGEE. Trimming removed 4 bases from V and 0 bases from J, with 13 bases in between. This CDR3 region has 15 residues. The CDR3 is CASSRNRDYQETQYF. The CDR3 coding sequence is TGTGCCAGCAGCCGTAACCGGGACTACCAAGAGACCCAGTACTTC.

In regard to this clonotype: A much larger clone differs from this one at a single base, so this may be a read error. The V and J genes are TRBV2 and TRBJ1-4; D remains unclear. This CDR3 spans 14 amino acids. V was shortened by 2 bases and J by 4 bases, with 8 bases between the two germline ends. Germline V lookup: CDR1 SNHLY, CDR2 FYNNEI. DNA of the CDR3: TGTGCCAGCAGTGAACCGGGGATTAATGAAAAACTGTTTTTT. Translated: CASSEPGINEKLFF.

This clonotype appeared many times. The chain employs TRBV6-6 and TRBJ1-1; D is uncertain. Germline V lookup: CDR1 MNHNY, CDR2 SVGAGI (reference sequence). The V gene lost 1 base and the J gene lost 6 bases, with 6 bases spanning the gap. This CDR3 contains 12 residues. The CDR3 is CASSYFSAEAFF. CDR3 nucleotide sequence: TGTGCCAGCAGTTACTTTTCGGCTGAAGCTTTCTTT.

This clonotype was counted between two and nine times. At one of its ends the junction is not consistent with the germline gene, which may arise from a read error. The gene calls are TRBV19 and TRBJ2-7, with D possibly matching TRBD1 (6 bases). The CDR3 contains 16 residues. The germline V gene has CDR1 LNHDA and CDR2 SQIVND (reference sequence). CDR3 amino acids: CASSPSTGAGSCEQYF. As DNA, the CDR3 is TGTGCCAGTAGTCCCTCGACAGGCGCCGGATCCTGCGAGCAGTACTTC.

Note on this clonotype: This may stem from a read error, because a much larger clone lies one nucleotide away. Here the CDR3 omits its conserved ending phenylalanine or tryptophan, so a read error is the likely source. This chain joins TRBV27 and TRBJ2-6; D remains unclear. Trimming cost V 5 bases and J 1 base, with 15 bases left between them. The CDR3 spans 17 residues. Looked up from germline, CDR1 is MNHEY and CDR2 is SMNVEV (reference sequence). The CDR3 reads CASSGLIGRSGANVLTL. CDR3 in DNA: TGTGCCAGCAGTGGTTTAATTGGAAGGTCTGGGGCCAACGTCCTGACTCTC.

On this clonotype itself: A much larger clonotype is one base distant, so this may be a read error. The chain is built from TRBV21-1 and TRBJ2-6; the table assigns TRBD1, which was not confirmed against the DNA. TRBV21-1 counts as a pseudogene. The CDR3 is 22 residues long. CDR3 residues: CASSAQDKGTETQYQGANVLTF. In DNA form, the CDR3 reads TGTGCCAGCAGCGCCCAAGATAAGGGGACAGAGACTCAGTATCAAGGGGCCAACGTCCTGACTTTC.

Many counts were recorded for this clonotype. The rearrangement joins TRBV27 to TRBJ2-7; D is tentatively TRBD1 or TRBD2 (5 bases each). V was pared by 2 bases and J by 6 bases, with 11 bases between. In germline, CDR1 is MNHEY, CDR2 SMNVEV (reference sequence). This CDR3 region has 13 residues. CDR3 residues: CASSLGGVGEQYF. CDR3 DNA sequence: TGTGCCAGCAGTTTAGGGGGAGTGGGCGAGCAGTACTTC.

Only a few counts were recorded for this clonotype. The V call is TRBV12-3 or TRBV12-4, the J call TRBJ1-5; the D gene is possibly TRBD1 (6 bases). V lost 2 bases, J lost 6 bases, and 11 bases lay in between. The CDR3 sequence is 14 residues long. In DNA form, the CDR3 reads TGTGCCAGCAGTTTATCGGACAGAACTCAGCCCCAGCATTTT. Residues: CASSLSDRTQPQHF.

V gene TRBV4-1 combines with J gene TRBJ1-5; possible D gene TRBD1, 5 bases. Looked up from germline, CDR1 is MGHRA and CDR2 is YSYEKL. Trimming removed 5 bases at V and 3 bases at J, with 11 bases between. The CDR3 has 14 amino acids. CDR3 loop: CASSTDGTNQPQHF. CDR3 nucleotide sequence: TGCGCCAGCAGCACGGACGGGACCAATCAGCCCCAGCATTTT.

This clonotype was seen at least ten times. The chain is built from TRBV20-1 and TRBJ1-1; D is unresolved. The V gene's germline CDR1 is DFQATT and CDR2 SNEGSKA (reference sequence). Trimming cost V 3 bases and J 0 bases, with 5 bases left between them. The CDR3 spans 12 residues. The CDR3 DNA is TGCAGTGCTAGGGAACTGAACACTGAAGCTTTCTTT. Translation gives CSARELNTEAFF.

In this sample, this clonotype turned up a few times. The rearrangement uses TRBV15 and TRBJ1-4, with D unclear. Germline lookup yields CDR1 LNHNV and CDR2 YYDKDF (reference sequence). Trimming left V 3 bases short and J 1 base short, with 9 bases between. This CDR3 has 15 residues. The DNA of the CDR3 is TGTGCCACCAGCAGCAACCTGGGAACTAATGAAAAACTGTTTTTT. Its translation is CATSSNLGTNEKLFF.

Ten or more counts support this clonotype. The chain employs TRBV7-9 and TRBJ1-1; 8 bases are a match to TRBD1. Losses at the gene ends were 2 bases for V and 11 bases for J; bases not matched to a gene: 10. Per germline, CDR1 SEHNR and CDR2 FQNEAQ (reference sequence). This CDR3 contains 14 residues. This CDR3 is CASSLSTGVLEAFF. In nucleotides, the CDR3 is TGTGCCAGCAGCTTATCGACAGGGGTCTTAGAGGCTTTCTTT.

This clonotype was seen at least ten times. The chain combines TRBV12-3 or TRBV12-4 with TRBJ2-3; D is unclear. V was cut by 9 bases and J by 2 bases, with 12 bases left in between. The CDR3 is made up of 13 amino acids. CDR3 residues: CASSLSPTDTQYF. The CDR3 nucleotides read TGTGCCAGTTCATTAAGCCCCACAGATACGCAGTATTTT.